This T cell receptor beta chain was recovered during a study of T cell changes during pregnancy in multiple sclerosis. The trim removed 4 bases at V and 2 bases at J, leaving 15 bases unmatched. The CDR3 spans 18 residues. Germline V CDR1 and CDR2: MDHEN, SYDVKM. Data came from immunoSEQ multiplex PCR; TCRdb stores just in-frame clones and leaves some out. This sample yields more than 55,000 clones, of which 90% to 95% are seen a single time; 2% to 2.5% belongs to the top ten. This TCR was recovered from a female donor in good health, enrolled as a control in a pregnancy study. The sample in question was peripheral blood, obtained in the third trimester of pregnancy. V gene TRBV28 combines with J gene TRBJ2-7; 9 bases line up with TRBD1. CDR3 sequence reads: CASSSPEQWGQGAYEQYF. CDR3 nucleotide sequence: TGTGCCAGCAGTTCACCGGAACAATGGGGACAGGGAGCCTACGAGCAGTACTTC.